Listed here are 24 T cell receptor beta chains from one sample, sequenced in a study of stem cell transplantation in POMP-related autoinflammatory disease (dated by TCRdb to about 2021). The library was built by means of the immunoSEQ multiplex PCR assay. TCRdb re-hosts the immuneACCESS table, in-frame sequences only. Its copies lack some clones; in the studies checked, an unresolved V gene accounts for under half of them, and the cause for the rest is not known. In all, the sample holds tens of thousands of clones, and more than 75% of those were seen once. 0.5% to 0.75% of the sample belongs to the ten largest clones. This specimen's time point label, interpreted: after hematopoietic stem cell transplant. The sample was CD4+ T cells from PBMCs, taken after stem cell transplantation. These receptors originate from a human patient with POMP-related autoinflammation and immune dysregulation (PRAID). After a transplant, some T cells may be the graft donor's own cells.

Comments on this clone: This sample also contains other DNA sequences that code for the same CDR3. CDR3 in DNA: TGTGCCAGCAGTTTGGGAGGGGATAGAGAGACCCAGTACTTC. It is translated as CASSLGGDRETQYF. The chain uses TRBV28 and TRBJ2-5; 7 bases are shared with TRBD2. V lost 3 bases and J lost 4; bases outside the gene matches: 5. Germline V gene sequence: CDR1 MDHEN, CDR2 SYDVKM. The CDR3 is 14 residues long.

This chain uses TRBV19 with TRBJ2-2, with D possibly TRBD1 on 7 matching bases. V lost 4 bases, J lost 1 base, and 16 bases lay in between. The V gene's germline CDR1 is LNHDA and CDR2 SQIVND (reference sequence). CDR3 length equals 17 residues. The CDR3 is CASSRRGGTVNTGELFF. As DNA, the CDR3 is TGTGCCAGTAGTAGGCGGGGTGGGACAGTGAACACCGGGGAGCTGTTTTTT.

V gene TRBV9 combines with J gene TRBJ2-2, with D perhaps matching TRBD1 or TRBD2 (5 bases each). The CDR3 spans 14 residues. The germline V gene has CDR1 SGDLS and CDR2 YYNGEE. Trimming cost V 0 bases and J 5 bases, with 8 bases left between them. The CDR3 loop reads CASSVGGRTGELFF. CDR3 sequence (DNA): TGTGCCAGCAGCGTAGGGGGACGGACCGGGGAGCTGTTTTTT.

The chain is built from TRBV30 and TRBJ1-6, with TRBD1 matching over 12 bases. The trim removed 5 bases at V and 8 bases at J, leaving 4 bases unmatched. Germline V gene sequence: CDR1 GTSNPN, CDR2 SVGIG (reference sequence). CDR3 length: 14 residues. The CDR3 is CAWGTGGVYSPLHF. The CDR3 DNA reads TGTGCCTGGGGGACAGGGGGCGTGTATTCACCCCTCCACTTT.

This CDR3 is CSARRTGGYTF. CDR3 nucleotide sequence: TGCAGTGCTAGGCGGACAGGTGGCTACACCTTC. The chain carries TRBV20-1 and TRBJ1-2; 7 nucleotides line up with TRBD1. The V gene end was trimmed by 3 bases and the J gene end by 7 bases; junction bases not matched to a gene: 2. The length of the CDR3 is 11 residues. The germline gives CDR1 DFQATT, CDR2 SNEGSKA (reference sequence).

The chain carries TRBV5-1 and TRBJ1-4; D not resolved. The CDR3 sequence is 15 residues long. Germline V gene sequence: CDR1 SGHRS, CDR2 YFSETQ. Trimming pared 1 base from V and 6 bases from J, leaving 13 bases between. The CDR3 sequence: CASSLSGRSDEKLFF. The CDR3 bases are TGCGCCAGCAGCTTGAGCGGGCGGTCGGATGAAAAACTGTTTTTT. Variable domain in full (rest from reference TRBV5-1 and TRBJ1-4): KAGVTQTPRYLIKTRGQQVTLSCSPISGHRSVSWYQQTPGQGLQFLFEYFSETQRNKGNFPGRFSGRQFSNSRSEMNVSTLELGDSALYLCASSLSGRSDEKLFFGSGTQLSVL.

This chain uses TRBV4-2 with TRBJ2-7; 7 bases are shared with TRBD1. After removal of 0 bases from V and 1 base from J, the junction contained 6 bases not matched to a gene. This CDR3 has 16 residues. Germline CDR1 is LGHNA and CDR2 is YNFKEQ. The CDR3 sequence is CASSQDEGAISYEQYF. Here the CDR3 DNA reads TGTGCCAGCAGCCAAGACGAGGGGGCGATATCCTACGAGCAGTACTTC.

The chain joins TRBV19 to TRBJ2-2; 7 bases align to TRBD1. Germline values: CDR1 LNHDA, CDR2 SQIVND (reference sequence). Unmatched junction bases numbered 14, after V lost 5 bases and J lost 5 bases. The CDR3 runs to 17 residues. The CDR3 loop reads CASSFTGADWTTGELFF. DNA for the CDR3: TGTGCCAGTAGTTTTACAGGGGCCGATTGGACTACCGGGGAGCTGTTTTTT.

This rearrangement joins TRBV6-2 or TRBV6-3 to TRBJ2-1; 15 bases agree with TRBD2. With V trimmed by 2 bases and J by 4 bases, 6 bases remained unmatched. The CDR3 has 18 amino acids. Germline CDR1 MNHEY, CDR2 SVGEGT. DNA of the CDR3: TGTGCCAGCAGTTACACCGGGACTAGCGGGAGGCCTTACAATGAGCAGTTCTTC. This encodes CASSYTGTSGRPYNEQFF.

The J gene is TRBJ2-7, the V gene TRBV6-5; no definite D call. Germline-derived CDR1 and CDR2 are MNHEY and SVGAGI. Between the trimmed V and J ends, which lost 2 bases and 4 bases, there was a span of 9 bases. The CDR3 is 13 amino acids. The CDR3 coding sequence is TGTGCCAGCAGTTACAGAAAAGGGTACGAGCAGTACTTC. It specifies CASSYRKGYEQYF.

The CDR3 spells CASSLKGDIQYF. In nucleotides, the CDR3 is TGTGCCAGCAGTCTTAAGGGGGACATTCAGTACTTC. The genes are TRBV28 and TRBJ2-4; D perhaps matches TRBD1 (6 bases). V lost 5 bases and J lost 8, with 10 bases in between. This CDR3 is built from 12 residues. Looked up from germline, CDR1 is MDHEN and CDR2 is SYDVKM.

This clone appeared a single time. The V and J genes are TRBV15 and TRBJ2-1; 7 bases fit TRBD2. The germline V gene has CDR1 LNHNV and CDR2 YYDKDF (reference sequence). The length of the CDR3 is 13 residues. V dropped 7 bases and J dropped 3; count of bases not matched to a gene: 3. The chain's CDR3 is CATKRDYYNEQFF. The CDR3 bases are TGTGCCACCAAGCGGGACTACTACAATGAGCAGTTCTTC.

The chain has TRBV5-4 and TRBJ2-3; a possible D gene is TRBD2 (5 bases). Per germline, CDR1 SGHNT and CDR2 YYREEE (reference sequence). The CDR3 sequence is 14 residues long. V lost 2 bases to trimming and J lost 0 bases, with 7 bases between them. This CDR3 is CASSFPGSTDTQYF. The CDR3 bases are TGTGCCAGCAGCTTCCCGGGGAGCACAGATACGCAGTATTTT.

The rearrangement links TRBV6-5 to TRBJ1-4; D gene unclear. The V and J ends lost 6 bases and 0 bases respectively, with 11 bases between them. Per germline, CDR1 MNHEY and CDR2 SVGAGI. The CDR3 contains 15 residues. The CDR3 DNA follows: TGTGCCAGCAGCCCCGACTATCCAACTAATGAAAAACTGTTTTTT. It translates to CASSPDYPTNEKLFF.

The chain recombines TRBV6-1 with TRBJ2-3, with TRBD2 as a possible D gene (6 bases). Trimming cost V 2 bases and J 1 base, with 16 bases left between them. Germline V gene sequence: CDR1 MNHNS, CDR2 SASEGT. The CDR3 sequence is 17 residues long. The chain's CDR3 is CASSESPGGAGTDTQYF. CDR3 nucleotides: TGTGCCAGCAGTGAAAGTCCCGGAGGGGCGGGCACAGATACGCAGTATTTT.

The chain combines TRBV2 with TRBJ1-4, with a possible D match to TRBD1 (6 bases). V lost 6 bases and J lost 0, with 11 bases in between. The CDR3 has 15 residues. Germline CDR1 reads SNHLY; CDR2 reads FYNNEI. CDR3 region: CASSGQSPTNEKLFF. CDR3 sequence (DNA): TGTGCCAGCAGCGGACAGAGCCCAACTAATGAAAAACTGTTTTTT.

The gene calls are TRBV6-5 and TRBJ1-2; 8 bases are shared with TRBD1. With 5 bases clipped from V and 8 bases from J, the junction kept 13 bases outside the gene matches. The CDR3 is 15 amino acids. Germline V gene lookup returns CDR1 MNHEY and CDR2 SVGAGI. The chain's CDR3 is CASSQPPTGGGGYTF. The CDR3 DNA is TGTGCCAGCAGTCAGCCACCCACAGGGGGTGGCGGCTACACCTTC.

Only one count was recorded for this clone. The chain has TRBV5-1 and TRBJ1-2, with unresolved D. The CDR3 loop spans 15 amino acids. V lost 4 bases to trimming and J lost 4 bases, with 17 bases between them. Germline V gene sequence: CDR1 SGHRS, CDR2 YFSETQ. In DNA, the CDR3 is TGCGCCAGCAGCCCTGTTCCCCAAAGGAGCTATGGCTACACCTTC. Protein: CASSPVPQRSYGYTF. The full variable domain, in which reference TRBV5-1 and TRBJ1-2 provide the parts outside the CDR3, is KAGVTQTPRYLIKTRGQQVTLSCSPISGHRSVSWYQQTPGQGLQFLFEYFSETQRNKGNFPGRFSGRQFSNSRSEMNVSTLELGDSALYLCASSPVPQRSYGYTFGSGTRLTVV.

CDR3 bases: TGTGCCAGCAGCTTGGCCAAAGGGAGAAAGACAGGGGGAGAGACCCAGTACTTC. Translating gives CASSLAKGRKTGGETQYF. V usage is TRBV5-4 and J usage is TRBJ2-5, with 9 bases matching TRBD1. The V gene's germline CDR1 is SGHNT and CDR2 YYREEE (reference sequence). The junction had 13 bases not matched to a gene; V was cut back by 0 bases and J by 4 bases. This CDR3 comprises 18 residues.

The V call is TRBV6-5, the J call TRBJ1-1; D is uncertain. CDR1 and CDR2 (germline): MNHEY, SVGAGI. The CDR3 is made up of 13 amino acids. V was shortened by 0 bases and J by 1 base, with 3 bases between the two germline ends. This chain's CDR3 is CASSYSRNTEAFF. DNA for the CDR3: TGTGCCAGCAGTTACTCGAGGAACACTGAAGCTTTCTTT.

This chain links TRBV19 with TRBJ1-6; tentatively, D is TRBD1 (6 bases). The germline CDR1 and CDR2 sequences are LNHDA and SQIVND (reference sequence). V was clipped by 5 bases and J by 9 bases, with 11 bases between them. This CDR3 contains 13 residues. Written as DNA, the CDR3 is TGTGCCAGTAGTTGGGCAGGGGTTTCACCCCTCCACTTT. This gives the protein CASSWAGVSPLHF.

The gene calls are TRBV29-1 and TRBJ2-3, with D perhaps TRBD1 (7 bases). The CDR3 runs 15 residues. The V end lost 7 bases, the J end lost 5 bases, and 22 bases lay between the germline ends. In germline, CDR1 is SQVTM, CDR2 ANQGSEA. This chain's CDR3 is CSGRAGTAFGDTQYF. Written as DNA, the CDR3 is TGCAGCGGGAGGGCCGGGACAGCTTTCGGAGATACGCAGTATTTT.

The DNA for the CDR3 is TGTGCCAGCAGAGACGGACTAGGGAGGGAGACCCAGTACTTC. Translated, it gives CASRDGLGRETQYF. The J gene is TRBJ2-5, the V gene TRBV7-9; TRBD2 aligns across 7 bases. This CDR3 comprises 14 residues. V was clipped by 6 bases and J by 5 bases; unmatched bases: 9. The germline V gene has CDR1 SEHNR and CDR2 FQNEAQ (reference sequence).

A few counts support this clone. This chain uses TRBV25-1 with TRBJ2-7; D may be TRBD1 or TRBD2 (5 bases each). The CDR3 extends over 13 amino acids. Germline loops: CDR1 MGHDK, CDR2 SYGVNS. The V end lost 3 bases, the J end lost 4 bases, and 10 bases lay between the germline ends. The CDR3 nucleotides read TGTGCCAGCAGTGATGGGACCTCATACGAGCAGTACGTC. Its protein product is CASSDGTSYEQYV.